Described below is a single T cell receptor beta chain sequence and its context. The antigen remains unidentified. RNA was extracted and reverse transcribed into cDNA as the sequencing template. Assay: immunoSEQ multiplex PCR; the TCRdb copy retains only in-frame clones and omits some. The table includes 130,000 or so clones, almost 50% detected once. The data originate from a study of CD8+ T cells in alopecia areata. Study in general: Treated patients were given 5 to 10 mg oral tofacitinib twice daily. Findings of the study overall: Lesional scalp exceeded normal scalp in clonality, especially in alopecia totalis/universalis.

Cell sorting on a FACSAria was used to separate CD4+ and CD8+ T cells from the PBMCs. The CDR3 totals 16 residues. The trim removed 6 bases at V and 5 bases at J, leaving 13 bases unmatched. The V gene's germline CDR1 is MNHEY and CDR2 SMNVEV (reference sequence). This chain links TRBV27 with TRBJ2-5; 9 nucleotides line up with TRBD1. Here the sequenced sample was CD8+ T cells sorted from blood, taken at week 0. This sequence originates from a human donor with alopecia areata. The CDR3 nucleotides are TGTGCCAGCAGACCCATACCTACAGGGGGCGGTGAGACCCAGTACTTC. Amino acid sequence: CASRPIPTGGGETQYF.